These T cell receptor beta chains were read from a single sample in a study of blood T cells in healthy people across ages. TCRdb analysed the 5' RACE reads with MiXCR anew, one entry per CDR3 protein. The data hold roughly 1.9 million distinct CDR3 sequences, with around 40% observed a single time. The sample taken for sequencing was blood. The source of these receptors is a human donor in good health. Both conserved end residues are part of each CDR3. A D gene is named only where the DNA matches it firmly. Clone size is stated in some rows and not others, as once, few, many or a class when expanded.

abundance: few
v_gene: TRBV11-1
d_gene: NA
j_gene: TRBJ2-1
CDR3aa: CASSLFVGNNEQFF
CDR3nt: TGTGCCAGCAGCTTATTTGTCGGAAACAATGAGCAGTTCTTC

abundance: NA
v_gene: TRBV28
d_gene: TRBD1
j_gene: TRBJ1-2
CDR3aa: CASSLDNRGGYTF
CDR3nt: TGTGCCAGCAGTCTAGACAACAGGGGAGGCTACACCTTC

abundance: NA
v_gene: TRBV6-5
d_gene: NA
j_gene: TRBJ2-5
CDR3aa: CASSYAGSETQYF
CDR3nt: TGTGCCAGCAGTTACGCCGGTTCGGAGACCCAGTACTTC

abundance: NA
v_gene: TRBV6-4
d_gene: NA
j_gene: TRBJ2-7
CDR3aa: CASSNIMGANLHEQYF
CDR3nt: TGTGCCAGCAGTAACATAATGGGGGCAAATCTCCACGAGCAGTACTTC

abundance: NA
v_gene: TRBV3-1
d_gene: NA
j_gene: TRBJ2-1
CDR3aa: CASSLQSSLSYNEQFF
CDR3nt: TGTGCCAGCAGTCTCCAATCTAGCTTGTCCTACAATGAGCAGTTCTTC

abundance: NA
v_gene: TRBV20-1
d_gene: NA
j_gene: TRBJ2-7
CDR3aa: CSARAWGATYEQYF
CDR3nt: TGCAGTGCTAGAGCATGGGGGGCGACCTACGAGCAGTACTTC

abundance: NA
v_gene: TRBV15
d_gene: NA
j_gene: TRBJ1-2
CDR3aa: CATSRMTGANPYGHTF
CDR3nt: TGTGCCACCAGCAGAATGACAGGAGCCAACCCTTATGGCCACACCTTC

abundance: NA
v_gene: TRBV5-6
d_gene: NA
j_gene: TRBJ2-1
CDR3aa: CASSLMRDEQFF
CDR3nt: TGTGCCAGCAGCTTGATGAGGGATGAGCAGTTCTTC

abundance: NA
v_gene: TRBV12-3/TRBV12-4
d_gene: TRBD2
j_gene: TRBJ2-5
CDR3aa: CASREVNSGETQYF
CDR3nt: TGTGCCAGCAGAGAAGTTAATAGCGGGGAGACCCAGTACTTC

abundance: NA
v_gene: TRBV6-2/TRBV6-3
d_gene: NA
j_gene: TRBJ2-5
CDR3aa: CASSYDRTTQYF
CDR3nt: TGTGCCAGCAGTTACGATCGGACGACCCAGTACTTC

abundance: many
v_gene: TRBV5-1
d_gene: NA
j_gene: TRBJ2-6
CDR3aa: CASSLDRMRALSSGANVLTF
CDR3nt: TGCGCCAGCAGCTTGGACCGTATGAGGGCCTTGAGCTCTGGGGCCAACGTCCTGACTTTC

abundance: NA
v_gene: TRBV7-6
d_gene: TRBD2
j_gene: TRBJ2-1
CDR3aa: CASSLYGGGRNEQFF
CDR3nt: TGTGCCAGCAGCTTATACGGGGGGGGAAGAAATGAGCAGTTCTTC

abundance: many
v_gene: TRBV2
d_gene: NA
j_gene: TRBJ2-5
CDR3aa: CASSGYQETQYF
CDR3nt: TGTGCCAGCAGCGGTTACCAAGAGACCCAGTACTTC

abundance: few
v_gene: TRBV20-1
d_gene: NA
j_gene: TRBJ1-2
CDR3aa: CSALLVGYNYGYTF
CDR3nt: TGCAGTGCTCTGCTCGTAGGATACAACTATGGCTACACCTTC

abundance: NA
v_gene: TRBV20-1
d_gene: NA
j_gene: TRBJ2-5
CDR3aa: CSATGPRETQYF
CDR3nt: TGCAGTGCGACGGGACCGCGGGAGACCCAGTACTTC

abundance: few
v_gene: TRBV4-1
d_gene: NA
j_gene: TRBJ2-4
CDR3aa: CASSQPRQPKNIQYF
CDR3nt: TGCGCCAGCAGCCAACCTCGCCAGCCCAAAAACATTCAGTACTTC

abundance: NA
v_gene: TRBV12-3/TRBV12-4
d_gene: TRBD2
j_gene: TRBJ2-1
CDR3aa: CASRRETSGGEFF
CDR3nt: TGTGCCAGCAGGCGGGAGACTAGCGGGGGTGAGTTCTTC

abundance: NA
v_gene: TRBV7-3
d_gene: TRBD2
j_gene: TRBJ2-2
CDR3aa: CASSSNTAGASTGELFF
CDR3nt: TGTGCCAGCAGCTCTAACACAGCGGGGGCTTCCACCGGGGAGCTGTTTTTT

abundance: NA
v_gene: TRBV7-8
d_gene: NA
j_gene: TRBJ2-1
CDR3aa: CASSFSPGSNSYNEQFF
CDR3nt: TGTGCCAGCAGCTTTTCCCCCGGGTCCAACTCCTACAATGAGCAGTTCTTC

abundance: NA
v_gene: TRBV27
d_gene: TRBD1
j_gene: TRBJ2-7
CDR3aa: CASRDGQGYYEQYF
CDR3nt: TGTGCCAGCAGAGACGGACAGGGGTACTACGAGCAGTACTTC

abundance: few
v_gene: TRBV6-6
d_gene: TRBD2
j_gene: TRBJ2-1
CDR3aa: CASSYRGGAVHNEQFF
CDR3nt: TGTGCCAGCAGTTATCGCGGGGGGGCCGTCCACAATGAGCAGTTCTTC

abundance: NA
v_gene: TRBV20-1
d_gene: TRBD1
j_gene: TRBJ2-7
CDR3aa: CSARAGGQGPFGQYF
CDR3nt: TGCAGTGCTAGGGCGGGCGGACAGGGGCCCTTCGGGCAGTACTTC

abundance: NA
v_gene: TRBV3-1
d_gene: TRBD1
j_gene: TRBJ1-2
CDR3aa: CASSQWTGNYGYTF
CDR3nt: TGTGCCAGCAGCCAATGGACAGGGAACTATGGCTACACCTTC

abundance: NA
v_gene: TRBV4-2
d_gene: NA
j_gene: TRBJ1-2
CDR3aa: CASSQWIGGQGPNYGYTF
CDR3nt: TGTGCCAGCAGCCAATGGATAGGAGGGCAGGGCCCTAACTATGGCTACACCTTC

abundance: NA
v_gene: TRBV20-1
d_gene: TRBD1
j_gene: TRBJ1-2
CDR3aa: CSAMGQENYGYTF
CDR3nt: TGCAGTGCTATGGGACAGGAGAACTATGGCTACACCTTC

abundance: few
v_gene: TRBV7-9
d_gene: NA
j_gene: TRBJ2-6
CDR3aa: CASSPEGGWANVLTF
CDR3nt: TGTGCCAGCAGCCCCGAAGGGGGGTGGGCCAACGTCCTGACTTTC

abundance: NA
v_gene: TRBV29-1
d_gene: NA
j_gene: TRBJ1-5
CDR3aa: CSVGEHKGNQPQHF
CDR3nt: TGCAGCGTCGGCGAGCATAAGGGGAATCAGCCCCAGCATTTT

abundance: few
v_gene: TRBV5-1
d_gene: NA
j_gene: TRBJ2-5
CDR3aa: CASSLNQLGQETQYF
CDR3nt: TGCGCCAGCAGCCTGAACCAACTAGGACAAGAGACCCAGTACTTC

abundance: NA
v_gene: TRBV4-2
d_gene: NA
j_gene: TRBJ2-3
CDR3aa: CASSQGGPTTDTQYF
CDR3nt: TGTGCCAGCAGCCAGGGGGGACCAACCACAGATACGCAGTATTTT

abundance: NA
v_gene: TRBV7-3
d_gene: TRBD2
j_gene: TRBJ2-5
CDR3aa: CASSLTTGGGGRETQYF
CDR3nt: TGTGCCAGCAGCTTAACGACGGGGGGGGGCGGCCGAGAGACCCAGTACTTC

abundance: NA
v_gene: TRBV7-2
d_gene: NA
j_gene: TRBJ2-7
CDR3aa: CASSLVRDLFYPPIDEQYF
CDR3nt: TGTGCCAGCAGCTTAGTTAGGGACCTATTTTATCCTCCTATCGACGAGCAGTACTTC

abundance: NA
v_gene: TRBV5-1
d_gene: TRBD1
j_gene: TRBJ2-6
CDR3aa: CASSLTGEANVLTF
CDR3nt: TGCGCCAGCAGCTTGACAGGGGAGGCCAACGTCCTGACTTTC

abundance: NA
v_gene: TRBV20-1
d_gene: NA
j_gene: TRBJ1-4
CDR3aa: CSASEGDREKLFF
CDR3nt: TGCAGTGCTAGCGAAGGGGATCGAGAAAAACTGTTTTTT

abundance: NA
v_gene: TRBV29-1
d_gene: NA
j_gene: TRBJ2-3
CDR3aa: CSGESLDTQYF
CDR3nt: TGCAGCGGGGAATCGCTTGATACGCAGTATTTT

abundance: few
v_gene: TRBV10-3
d_gene: TRBD1
j_gene: TRBJ2-2
CDR3aa: CAISLQPGQSTGELFF
CDR3nt: TGTGCCATCAGCCTTCAACCGGGACAGAGCACCGGGGAGCTGTTTTTT

abundance: NA
v_gene: TRBV5-1
d_gene: NA
j_gene: TRBJ1-5
CDR3aa: CASSPGTLNQPQHF
CDR3nt: TGTGCCAGCAGCCCTGGGACACTTAATCAGCCCCAGCATTTT

abundance: NA
v_gene: TRBV24-1
d_gene: TRBD1
j_gene: TRBJ1-2
CDR3aa: CATSDSSAGGNYGYTF
CDR3nt: TGTGCCACCAGTGATTCTTCGGCAGGGGGCAACTATGGCTACACCTTC

abundance: NA
v_gene: TRBV29-1
d_gene: NA
j_gene: TRBJ2-3
CDR3aa: CSVEAGSTDTQYF
CDR3nt: TGCAGCGTTGAAGCGGGGAGCACGGATACGCAGTATTTT

abundance: once
v_gene: TRBV6-6
d_gene: NA
j_gene: TRBJ2-1
CDR3aa: CASSRVSNEQFF
CDR3nt: TGTGCCAGCAGTCGGGTAAGCAATGAGCAGTTCTTC

abundance: NA
v_gene: TRBV6-1
d_gene: NA
j_gene: TRBJ1-5
CDR3aa: CASSEFYSNQPQHF
CDR3nt: TGTGCCAGCAGCGAGTTTTATAGCAATCAGCCCCAGCATTTT

abundance: NA
v_gene: TRBV20-1
d_gene: NA
j_gene: TRBJ2-5
CDR3aa: CSATGSLGDQETQYF
CDR3nt: TGCAGTGCCACAGGGAGTTTAGGGGATCAAGAGACCCAGTACTTC

abundance: NA
v_gene: TRBV20-1
d_gene: TRBD1
j_gene: TRBJ2-4
CDR3aa: CSARSGQGAWRNIQYF
CDR3nt: TGCAGTGCTAGATCCGGACAGGGGGCTTGGAGAAACATTCAGTACTTC

abundance: NA
v_gene: TRBV20-1
d_gene: NA
j_gene: TRBJ2-7
CDR3aa: CSARQLAEYNEQYF
CDR3nt: TGCAGTGCTAGACAACTAGCTGAATACAATGAGCAGTACTTC

abundance: few
v_gene: TRBV7-9
d_gene: TRBD1
j_gene: TRBJ1-2
CDR3aa: CASSLGPTGYYGYTF
CDR3nt: TGTGCCAGCAGCTTGGGCCCGACAGGGTACTATGGCTACACCTTC